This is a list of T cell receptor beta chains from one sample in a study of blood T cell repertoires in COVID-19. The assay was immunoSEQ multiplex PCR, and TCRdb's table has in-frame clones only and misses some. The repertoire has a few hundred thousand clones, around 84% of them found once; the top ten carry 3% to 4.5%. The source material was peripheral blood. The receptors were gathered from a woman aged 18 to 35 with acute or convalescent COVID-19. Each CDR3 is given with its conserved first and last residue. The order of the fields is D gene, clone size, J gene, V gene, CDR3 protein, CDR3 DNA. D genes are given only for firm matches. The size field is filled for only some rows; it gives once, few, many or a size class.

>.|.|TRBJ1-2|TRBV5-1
CASSLGGPSNYGYTF
TGCGCCAGCAGCTTGGGAGGTCCCTCTAACTATGGCTACACCTTC
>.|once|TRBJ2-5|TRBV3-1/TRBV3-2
CASSQDEPLAWETQYF
TGTGCCAGCAGCCAAGACGAACCCCTAGCTTGGGAGACCCAGTACTTC
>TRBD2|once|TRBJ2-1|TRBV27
CASSLQAGANTYNEQFF
TGTGCCAGCAGTTTGCAGGCGGGAGCGAATACCTACAATGAGCAGTTCTTC
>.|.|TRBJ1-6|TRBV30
CAWKAVRSSYNSPLHF
TGTGCCTGGAAGGCCGTTAGGAGCTCCTATAATTCACCCCTCCACTTT
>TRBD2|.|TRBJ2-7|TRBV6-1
CASSELAGVYEQYF
TGTGCCAGCAGTGAGCTAGCGGGAGTCTACGAGCAGTACTTC
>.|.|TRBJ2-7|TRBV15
CATSRDRVYEQYF
TGTGCCACCAGCAGAGACAGGGTCTACGAGCAGTACTTC
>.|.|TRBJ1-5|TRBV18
CASSPTAGKDQPQHF
TGTGCCAGCTCACCAACGGCAGGGAAGGATCAGCCCCAGCATTTT
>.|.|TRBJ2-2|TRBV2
CASGDTRSTGELFF
TGTGCCAGCGGAGATACTAGGAGCACCGGGGAGCTGTTTTTT
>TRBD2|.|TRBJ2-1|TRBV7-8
CASSLSGTSGGAYNEQFF
TGTGCCAGCAGCTTGTCCGGGACTAGCGGGGGGGCGTACAATGAGCAGTTCTTC
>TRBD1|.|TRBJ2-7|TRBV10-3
CAIRGTGGRSYEQYF
TGTGCCATCAGGGGAACAGGGGGCAGGTCCTACGAGCAGTACTTC
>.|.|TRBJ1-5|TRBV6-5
CASSSSSNQPQHF
TGTGCCAGCAGTTCCTCTTCTAATCAGCCCCAGCATTTT
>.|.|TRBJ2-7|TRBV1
CTSSHWEGDTDSYEQYF
TGCACCAGCAGCCACTGGGAAGGGGACACCGACTCCTACGAGCAGTACTTC
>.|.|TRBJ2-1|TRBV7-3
CASSPQSGPNEQFF
TGTGCCAGCAGCCCCCAATCTGGCCCCAATGAGCAGTTCTTC
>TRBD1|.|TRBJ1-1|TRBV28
CASSNNRGTEAFF
TGTGCCAGCAGTAACAACAGGGGCACTGAAGCTTTCTTT
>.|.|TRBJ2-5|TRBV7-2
CASSLGFGSQTQYF
TGTGCCAGCAGCTTAGGGTTCGGGAGTCAGACCCAGTACTTC
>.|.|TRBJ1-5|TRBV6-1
CASGDRKGNQPQHF
TGTGCCAGCGGTGACAGGAAGGGCAATCAGCCCCAGCATTTT
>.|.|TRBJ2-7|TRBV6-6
CASSYSSVEYYEQYF
TGTGCCAGCAGTTACTCTAGCGTCGAGTACTACGAGCAGTACTTC
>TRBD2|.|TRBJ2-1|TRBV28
CASSLGGLENYNEQFF
TGTGCCAGCAGCTTAGGGGGACTAGAGAATTACAATGAGCAGTTCTTC
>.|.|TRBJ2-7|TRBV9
CASTGTLTGEQYF
TGTGCCAGCACCGGGACTCTTACCGGCGAGCAGTACTTC
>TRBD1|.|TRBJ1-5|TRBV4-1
CASSQEADRVPSNQPQHF
TGCGCCAGCAGCCAAGAAGCCGACAGGGTCCCTAGCAATCAGCCCCAGCATTTT
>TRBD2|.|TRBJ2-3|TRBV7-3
CASSPRLAGGTDTQYF
TGTGCCAGCAGCCCCAGACTAGCGGGAGGCACAGATACGCAGTATTTT
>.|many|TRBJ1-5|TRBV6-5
CASNPTPEAGQPQHF
TGTGCCAGCAACCCGACACCGGAGGCTGGTCAGCCCCAGCATTTT
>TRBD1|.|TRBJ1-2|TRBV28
CATESSGTGYGYTF
TGTGCCACCGAATCATCGGGGACAGGTTATGGCTACACCTTC
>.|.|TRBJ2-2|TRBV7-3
CASSPREIGKNTGELFF
TGTGCCAGCAGCCCACGGGAGATCGGGAAGAACACCGGGGAGCTGTTTTTT
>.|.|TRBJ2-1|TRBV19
CASSTLYNEQFF
TGTGCCAGTAGTACACTTTACAATGAGCAGTTCTTC
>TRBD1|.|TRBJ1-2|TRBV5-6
CASTPGTGSYYGYTF
TGTGCCAGCACCCCCGGGACAGGGAGCTACTATGGCTACACCTTC
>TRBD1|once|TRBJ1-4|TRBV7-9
CASSFTGTAREELFF
TGTGCCAGCAGCTTTACCGGGACAGCCCGAGAAGAACTGTTTTTT
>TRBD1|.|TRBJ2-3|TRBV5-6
CASSFRTGGLDTQYF
TGTGCCAGCAGCTTCAGGACAGGGGGTTTGGATACGCAGTATTTT
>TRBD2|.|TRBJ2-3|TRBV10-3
CAISEFARGGTDTQYF
TGTGCCATCAGTGAATTCGCGCGGGGGGGCACAGATACGCAGTATTTT
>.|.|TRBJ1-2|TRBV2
CASMAGAYGYTF
TGTGCCAGCATGGCAGGGGCCTATGGCTACACCTTC
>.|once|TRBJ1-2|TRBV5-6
CASSGSPGELNGYTF
TGTGCCAGCAGCGGATCTCCGGGAGAACTTAATGGCTACACCTTC
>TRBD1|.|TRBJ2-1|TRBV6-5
CASSYRFGQGNEQFF
TGTGCCAGCAGTTACCGGTTCGGACAGGGAAATGAGCAGTTCTTC
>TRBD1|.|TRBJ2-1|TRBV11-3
CASSSRDRASNEQFF
TGTGCCAGCAGCTCTCGGGACAGGGCGTCCAATGAGCAGTTCTTC
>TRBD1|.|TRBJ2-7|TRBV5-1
CASSLAPTGGGEQYF
TGCGCCAGCAGCTTGGCCCCGACAGGGGGCGGCGAGCAGTACTTC
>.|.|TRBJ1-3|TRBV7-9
CASSPNSLFGNTIYF
TGTGCCAGCAGCCCGAACAGTTTATTTGGAAACACCATATATTTT
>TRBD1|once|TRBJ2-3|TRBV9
CASSVGGQGALLADTQYF
TGTGCCAGCAGCGTAGGGGGACAGGGGGCCCTCTTGGCAGATACGCAGTATTTT
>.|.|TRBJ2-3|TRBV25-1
CASSEWATPDTQYF
TGTGCCAGCAGTGAATGGGCGACACCAGATACGCAGTATTTT